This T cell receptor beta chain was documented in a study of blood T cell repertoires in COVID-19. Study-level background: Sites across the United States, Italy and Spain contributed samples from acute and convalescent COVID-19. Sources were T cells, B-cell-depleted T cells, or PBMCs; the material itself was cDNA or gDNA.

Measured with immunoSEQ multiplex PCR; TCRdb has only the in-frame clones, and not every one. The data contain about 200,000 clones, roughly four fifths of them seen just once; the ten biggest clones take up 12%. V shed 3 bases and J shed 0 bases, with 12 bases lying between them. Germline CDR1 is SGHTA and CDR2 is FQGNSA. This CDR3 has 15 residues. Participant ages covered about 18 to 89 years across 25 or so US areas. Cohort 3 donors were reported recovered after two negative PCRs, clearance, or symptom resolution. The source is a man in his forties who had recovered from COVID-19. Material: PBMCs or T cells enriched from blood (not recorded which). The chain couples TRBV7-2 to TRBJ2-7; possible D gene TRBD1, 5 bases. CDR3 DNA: TGTGCCAGCAGCTTTGACCGGACACCCTCCTACGAGCAGTACTTC. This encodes CASSFDRTPSYEQYF.